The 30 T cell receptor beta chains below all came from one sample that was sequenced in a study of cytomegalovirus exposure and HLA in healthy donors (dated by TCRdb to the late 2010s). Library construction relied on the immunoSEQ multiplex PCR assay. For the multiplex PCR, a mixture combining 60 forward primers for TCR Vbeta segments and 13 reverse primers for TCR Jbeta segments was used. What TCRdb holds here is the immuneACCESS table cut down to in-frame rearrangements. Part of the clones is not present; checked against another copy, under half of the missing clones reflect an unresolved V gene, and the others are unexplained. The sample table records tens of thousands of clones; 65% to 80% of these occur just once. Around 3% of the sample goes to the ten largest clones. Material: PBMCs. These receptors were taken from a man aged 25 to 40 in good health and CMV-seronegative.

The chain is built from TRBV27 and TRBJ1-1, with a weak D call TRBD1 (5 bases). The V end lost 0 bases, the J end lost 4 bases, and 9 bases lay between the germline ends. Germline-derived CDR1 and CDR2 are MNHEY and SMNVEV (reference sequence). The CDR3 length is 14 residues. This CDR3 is CASSLSMGPTEAFF. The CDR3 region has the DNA TGTGCCAGCAGTTTATCGATGGGGCCCACTGAAGCTTTCTTT.

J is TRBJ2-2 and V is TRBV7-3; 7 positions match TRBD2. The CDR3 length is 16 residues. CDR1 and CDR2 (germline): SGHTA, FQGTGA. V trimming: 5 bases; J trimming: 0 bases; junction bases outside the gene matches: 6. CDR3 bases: TGTGCCAGCAGCCACGGGGGGACCGCGAACACCGGGGAGCTGTTTTTT. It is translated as CASSHGGTANTGELFF.

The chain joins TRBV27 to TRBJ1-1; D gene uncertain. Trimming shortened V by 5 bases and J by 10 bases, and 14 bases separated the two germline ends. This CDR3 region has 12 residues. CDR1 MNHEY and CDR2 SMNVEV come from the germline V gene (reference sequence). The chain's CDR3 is CASSLSMRSAFF. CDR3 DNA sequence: TGTGCCAGCAGTCTTTCCATGCGGTCAGCTTTCTTT.

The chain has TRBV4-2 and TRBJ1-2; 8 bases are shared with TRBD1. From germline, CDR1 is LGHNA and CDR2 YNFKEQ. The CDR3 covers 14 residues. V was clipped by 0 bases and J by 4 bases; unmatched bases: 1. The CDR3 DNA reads TGTGCCAGCAGCCAAGAGGGGACAGGCTATGGCTACACCTTC. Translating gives CASSQEGTGYGYTF.

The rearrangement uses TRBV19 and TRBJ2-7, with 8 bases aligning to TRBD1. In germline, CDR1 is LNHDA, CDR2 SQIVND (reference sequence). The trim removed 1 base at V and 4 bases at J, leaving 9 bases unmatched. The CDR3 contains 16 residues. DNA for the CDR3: TGTGCCAGTAGTATAGCTGCGGGGACAGGTTCGTACGAGCAGTACTTC. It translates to CASSIAAGTGSYEQYF.

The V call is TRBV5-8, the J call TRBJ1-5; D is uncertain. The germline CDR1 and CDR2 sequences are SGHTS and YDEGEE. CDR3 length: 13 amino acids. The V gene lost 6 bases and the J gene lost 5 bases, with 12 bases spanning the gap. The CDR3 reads CASNSYDDQPQHF. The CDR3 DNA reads TGTGCCAGCAACTCCTACGATGATCAGCCCCAGCATTTT.

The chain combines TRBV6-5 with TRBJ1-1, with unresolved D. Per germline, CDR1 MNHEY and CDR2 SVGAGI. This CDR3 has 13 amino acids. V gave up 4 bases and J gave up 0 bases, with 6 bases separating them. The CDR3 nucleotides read TGTGCCAGCAGTTTCCACATGAACACTGAAGCTTTCTTT. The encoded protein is CASSFHMNTEAFF.

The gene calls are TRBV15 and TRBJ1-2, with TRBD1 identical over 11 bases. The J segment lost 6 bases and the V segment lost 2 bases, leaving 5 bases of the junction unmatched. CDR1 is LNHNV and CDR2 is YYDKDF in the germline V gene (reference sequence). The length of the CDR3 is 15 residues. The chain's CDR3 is CATSRLGQGEHGYTF. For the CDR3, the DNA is TGTGCCACCAGCAGATTGGGACAGGGGGAACATGGCTACACCTTC.

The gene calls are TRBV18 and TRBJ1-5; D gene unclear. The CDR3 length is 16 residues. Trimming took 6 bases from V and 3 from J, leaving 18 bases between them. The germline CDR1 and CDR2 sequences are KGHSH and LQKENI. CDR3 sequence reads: CASSSSSTDNNQPQHF. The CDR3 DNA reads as TGTGCCAGCTCTTCCTCCTCTACAGATAACAATCAGCCCCAGCATTTT.

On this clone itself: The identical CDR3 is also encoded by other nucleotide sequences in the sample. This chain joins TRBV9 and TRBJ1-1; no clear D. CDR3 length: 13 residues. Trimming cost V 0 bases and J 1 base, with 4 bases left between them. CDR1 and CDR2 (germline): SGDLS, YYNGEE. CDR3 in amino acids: CASSVGRNTEAFF. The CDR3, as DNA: TGTGCCAGCAGCGTAGGCAGGAACACTGAAGCTTTCTTT.

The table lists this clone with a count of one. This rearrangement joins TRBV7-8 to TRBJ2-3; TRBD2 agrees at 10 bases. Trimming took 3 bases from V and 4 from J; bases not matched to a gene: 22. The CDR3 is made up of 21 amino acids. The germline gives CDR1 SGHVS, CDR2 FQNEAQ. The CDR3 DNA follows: TGTGCCAGCAGCTTGATGTGGGTAGCGGGGGGCCACCGCAATATCCCAGATACGCAGTATTTT. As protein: CASSLMWVAGGHRNIPDTQYF.

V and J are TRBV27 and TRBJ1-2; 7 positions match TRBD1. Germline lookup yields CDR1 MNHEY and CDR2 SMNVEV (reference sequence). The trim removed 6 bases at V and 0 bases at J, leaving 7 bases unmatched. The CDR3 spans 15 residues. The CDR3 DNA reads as TGTGCCAGCAGAATACAGGGGTTCCCTAACTATGGCTACACCTTC. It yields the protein CASRIQGFPNYGYTF.

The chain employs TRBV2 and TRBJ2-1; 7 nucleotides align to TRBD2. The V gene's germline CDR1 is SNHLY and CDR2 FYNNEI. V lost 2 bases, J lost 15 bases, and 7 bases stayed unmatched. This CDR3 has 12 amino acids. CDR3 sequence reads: CASSESGTGRFF. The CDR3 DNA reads TGTGCCAGCAGTGAAAGCGGGACCGGTCGGTTCTTC.

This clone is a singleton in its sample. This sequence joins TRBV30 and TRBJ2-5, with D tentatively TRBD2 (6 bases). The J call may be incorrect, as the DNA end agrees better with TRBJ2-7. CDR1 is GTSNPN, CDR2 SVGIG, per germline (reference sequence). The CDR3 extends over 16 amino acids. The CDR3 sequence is CAWSPRGILRAYEQYF. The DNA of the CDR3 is TGTGCCTGGAGTCCCCGGGGGATCCTGCGGGCCTACGAGCAGTACTTC.

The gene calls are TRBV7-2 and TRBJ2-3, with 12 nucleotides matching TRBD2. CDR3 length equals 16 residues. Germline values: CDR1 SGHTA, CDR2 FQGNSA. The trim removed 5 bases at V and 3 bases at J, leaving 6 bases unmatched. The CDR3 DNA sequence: TGTGCCAGCAGCCATACTAGCGGGGGGCGGACAGATACGCAGTATTTT. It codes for CASSHTSGGRTDTQYF.

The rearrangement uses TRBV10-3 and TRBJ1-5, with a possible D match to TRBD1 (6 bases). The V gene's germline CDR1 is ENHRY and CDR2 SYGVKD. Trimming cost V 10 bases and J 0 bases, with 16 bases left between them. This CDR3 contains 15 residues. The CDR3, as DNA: TGTGCCACCGAATCCGGACAGAGTAGCAATCAGCCCCAGCATTTT. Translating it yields CATESGQSSNQPQHF.

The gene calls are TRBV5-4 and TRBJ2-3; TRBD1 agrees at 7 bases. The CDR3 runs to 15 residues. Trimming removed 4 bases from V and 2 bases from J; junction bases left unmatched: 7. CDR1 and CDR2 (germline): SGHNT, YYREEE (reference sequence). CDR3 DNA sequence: TGTGCCAGCAGCCCGAGACAGGGTCCCACAGATACGCAGTATTTT. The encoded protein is CASSPRQGPTDTQYF.

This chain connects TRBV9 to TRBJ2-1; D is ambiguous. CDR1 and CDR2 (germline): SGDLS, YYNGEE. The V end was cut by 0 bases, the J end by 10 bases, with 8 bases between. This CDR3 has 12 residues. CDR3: CASSVGVKEQFF. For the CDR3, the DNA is TGTGCCAGCAGCGTAGGAGTCAAGGAGCAGTTCTTC.

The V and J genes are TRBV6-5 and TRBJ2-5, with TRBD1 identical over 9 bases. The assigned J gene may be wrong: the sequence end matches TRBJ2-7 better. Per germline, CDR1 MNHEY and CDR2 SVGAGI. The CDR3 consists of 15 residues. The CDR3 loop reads CASSYSGQGVYEQYF. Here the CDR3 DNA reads TGTGCCAGCAGTTACTCGGGACAGGGTGTTTACGAGCAGTACTTC.

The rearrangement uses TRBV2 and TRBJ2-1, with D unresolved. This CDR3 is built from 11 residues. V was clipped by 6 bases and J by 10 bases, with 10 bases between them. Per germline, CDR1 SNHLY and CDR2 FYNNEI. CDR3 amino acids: CASSEIYEQFF. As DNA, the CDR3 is TGTGCCAGCAGCGAAATCTACGAGCAGTTCTTC.

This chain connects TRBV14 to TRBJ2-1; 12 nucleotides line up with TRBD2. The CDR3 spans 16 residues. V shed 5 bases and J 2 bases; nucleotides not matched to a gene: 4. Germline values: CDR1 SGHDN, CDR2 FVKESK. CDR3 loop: CASSKWTSGAYNEQFF. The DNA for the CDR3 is TGTGCCAGCAGCAAATGGACTAGCGGGGCCTACAATGAGCAGTTCTTC.

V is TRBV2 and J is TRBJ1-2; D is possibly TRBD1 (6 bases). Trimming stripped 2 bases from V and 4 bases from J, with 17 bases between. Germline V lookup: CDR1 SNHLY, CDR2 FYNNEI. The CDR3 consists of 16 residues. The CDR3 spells CASSEFRGGGSYGYTF. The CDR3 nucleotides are TGTGCCAGCAGTGAATTTAGGGGAGGGGGGTCCTATGGCTACACCTTC.

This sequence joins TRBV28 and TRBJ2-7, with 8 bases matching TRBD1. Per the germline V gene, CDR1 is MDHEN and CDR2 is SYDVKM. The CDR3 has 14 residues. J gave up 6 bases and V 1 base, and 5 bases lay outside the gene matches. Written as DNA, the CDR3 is TGTGCCAGCAGTTTATTTGGACAGGGCGGCGAGCAGTACTTC. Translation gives CASSLFGQGGEQYF.

This chain's CDR3 is CASRDGQEDTQYF. In DNA form, the CDR3 reads TGCGCCAGCCGCGATGGACAGGAAGATACGCAGTATTTT. This chain joins TRBV5-1 and TRBJ2-3, with TRBD1 identical over 7 bases. The CDR3 has 13 residues. With V trimmed by 7 bases and J by 5 bases, 7 bases remained unmatched. The germline gives CDR1 SGHRS, CDR2 YFSETQ.

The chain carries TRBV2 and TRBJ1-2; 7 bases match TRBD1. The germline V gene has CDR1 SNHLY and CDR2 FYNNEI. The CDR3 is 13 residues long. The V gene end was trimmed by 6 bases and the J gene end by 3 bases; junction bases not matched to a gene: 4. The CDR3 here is CASRVTGDYGYTF. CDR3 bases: TGTGCCAGCAGAGTAACAGGGGACTATGGCTACACCTTC.

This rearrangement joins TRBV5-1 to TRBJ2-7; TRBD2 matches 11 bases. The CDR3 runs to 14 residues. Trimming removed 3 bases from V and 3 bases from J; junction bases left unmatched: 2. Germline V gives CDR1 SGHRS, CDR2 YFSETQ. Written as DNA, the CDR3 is TGCGCCAGCAGCTCTAGCGGGGGGTTCTACGAGCAGTACTTC. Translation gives CASSSSGGFYEQYF.

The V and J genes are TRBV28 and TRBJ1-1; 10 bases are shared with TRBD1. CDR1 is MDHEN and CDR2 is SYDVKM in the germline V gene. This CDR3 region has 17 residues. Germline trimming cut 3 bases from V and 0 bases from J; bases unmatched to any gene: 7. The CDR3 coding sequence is TGTGCCAGCAGTTTCTCCAGGACAGGGGGGATGAACACTGAAGCTTTCTTT. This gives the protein CASSFSRTGGMNTEAFF.

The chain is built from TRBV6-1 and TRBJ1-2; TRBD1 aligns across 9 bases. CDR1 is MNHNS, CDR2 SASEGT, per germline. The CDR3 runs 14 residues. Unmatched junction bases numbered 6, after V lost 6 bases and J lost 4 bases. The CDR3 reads CASSVGQGSYGYTF. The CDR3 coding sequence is TGTGCCAGCAGCGTCGGACAGGGGAGCTATGGCTACACCTTC.

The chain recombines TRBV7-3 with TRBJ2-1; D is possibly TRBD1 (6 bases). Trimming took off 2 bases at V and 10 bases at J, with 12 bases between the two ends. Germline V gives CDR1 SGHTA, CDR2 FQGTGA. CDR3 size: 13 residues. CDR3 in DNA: TGTGCCAGCAGCTTACAGGGGCAGCGGGAGCAGTTCTTC. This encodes CASSLQGQREQFF.

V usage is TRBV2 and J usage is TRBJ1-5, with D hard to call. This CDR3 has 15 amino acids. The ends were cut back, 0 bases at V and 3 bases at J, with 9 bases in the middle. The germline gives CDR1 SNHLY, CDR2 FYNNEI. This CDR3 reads CASSEAVTYNQPQHF. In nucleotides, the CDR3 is TGTGCCAGCAGTGAAGCGGTAACTTACAATCAGCCCCAGCATTTT. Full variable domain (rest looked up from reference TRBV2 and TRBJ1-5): EPEVTQTPSHQVTQMGQEVILRCVPISNHLYFYWYRQILGQKVEFLVSFYNNEISEKSEIFDDQFSVERPDGSNFTLKIRSTKLEDSAMYFCASSEAVTYNQPQHFGDGTRLSIL.